The subject of this entry is one T cell receptor beta chain. Assay: immunoSEQ multiplex PCR; the TCRdb copy retains only in-frame clones and omits some. The sample contains fewer than 45,000 clones, more than 85% of which appear only once. This CDR3 region has 15 residues. The germline CDR1 and CDR2 sequences are LNHNV and YYDKDF (reference sequence). J was trimmed by 6 bases and V by 1 base; bases with no gene match: 8. The data were obtained in a study of OX40 agonist ivuxolimab in advanced cancers. Looking at the study overall: Treatment received earlier with anti-PD-1, anti-PD-L1 or anti-CTLA-4 agents was allowed, and under 50% had some.

J is TRBJ2-7 and V is TRBV15, with TRBD1 matching over 8 bases. This receptor was taken from an adult with an advanced solid tumor such as melanoma, head and neck, liver or kidney cancer. The specimen comprised CD4+ or CD8+ T cells sorted from blood, sampled in a trial of the OX40 agonist ivuxolimab. This CDR3 reads CATSRGPGQATEQYF. The CDR3 DNA follows: TGTGCCACCAGCAGAGGACCGGGACAGGCGACCGAGCAGTACTTC.